The rows below give T cell receptor beta chains drawn from one sample of a study of T-cell reconstitution after alpha-beta-depleted transplantation in children. A single record per CDR3 protein comes from TCRdb applying MiXCR to the PCR reads. The sample includes around 300,000 distinct CDR3 sequences, 23% of them seen just once. This specimen consisted of PBMCs, mostly from graft donor cells, obtained 180 days after TCRalphabeta/CD19-depleted stem cell transplant. The receptors originated from a male patient younger than 18 who had a stem cell transplant for acute lymphoblastic leukemia, so the T cells may come from the graft donor. CDR3s include the opening cysteine and the closing phenylalanine or tryptophan. The D gene is left open where the match is weak. Clone size is not always given. Where it is, it says once, few, many or a class for expanded clones.

14,TRBV7-8,TRBJ1-5,.,.,TGTGCCAGCAACCGGGACGGTAGCAATCAGCCCCAGCATTTT,CASNRDGSNQPQHF
15,TRBV5-1,TRBJ1-1,.,.,TGCGCCAGCAGCCGCTTCGGCGGTAAGCCAACTGAAGCTTTCTTT,CASSRFGGKPTEAFF
13,TRBV15,TRBJ1-4,few,.,TGTGCCACCAGCAGAGTAAACACCGAAAAACTGTTTTTT,CATSRVNTEKLFF
16,TRBV6-1,TRBJ2-1,few,TRBD1,TGTGCCAGCAGACCAACCGGGACAGGGAAATACCATGAGCAGTTCTTC,CASRPTGTGKYHEQFF
14,TRBV7-9,TRBJ2-1,.,TRBD1,TGTGCCAGCAGGAGGACAGGGACAGTCAATGAGCAGTTCTTC,CASRRTGTVNEQFF
14,TRBV6-5,TRBJ2-3,.,.,TGTGCCAGCAGTTACTTGCCGTTCCAAGATACGCAGTATTTT,CASSYLPFQDTQYF
14,TRBV20-1,TRBJ1-2,.,.,TGCAGTGCGCCGGGGGCTTCTGATGGCTATGGCTACACCTTC,CSAPGASDGYGYTF
14,TRBV25-1,TRBJ1-2,.,.,TGTGCCAGCAGTGAACTGACTTCTGGCTATGGCTACACCTTC,CASSELTSGYGYTF
15,TRBV15,TRBJ1-1,once,.,TGTGCCACCAGCAGAGATGAACGGGACGCAAATGAAGCTTTCTTT,CATSRDERDANEAFF
17,TRBV18,TRBJ1-5,.,TRBD1,TGTGCCAGCTCACCGATCGAAACAGGGGGTAGCAATCAGCCCCAGCATTTT,CASSPIETGGSNQPQHF
14,TRBV20-1,TRBJ2-4,few,.,TGCAGTGCCAGCGGATCAGTAGCCAAAAACATTCAGTACTTC,CSASGSVAKNIQYF
15,TRBV6-2/TRBV6-3,TRBJ2-3,many,TRBD2,TGTGCCAGCATCCCCAGGGCGGGAGGGCCAGATACGCAGTATTTT,CASIPRAGGPDTQYF
16,TRBV12-3/TRBV12-4,TRBJ2-3,.,TRBD2,TGTGCCAGCAGGACTACTAGCGGGATACGGCCAGATACGCAGTATTTT,CASRTTSGIRPDTQYF
13,TRBV24-1,TRBJ2-7,.,.,TGTGCCACCAGTGATCACAGGGTCTACGAGCAGTACTTC,CATSDHRVYEQYF
18,TRBV5-1,TRBJ2-1,many,TRBD2,TGCGCCAGCAGCCAAGGACTAGCGGGAGTGCCCTTTTACAATGAGCAGTTCTTC,CASSQGLAGVPFYNEQFF